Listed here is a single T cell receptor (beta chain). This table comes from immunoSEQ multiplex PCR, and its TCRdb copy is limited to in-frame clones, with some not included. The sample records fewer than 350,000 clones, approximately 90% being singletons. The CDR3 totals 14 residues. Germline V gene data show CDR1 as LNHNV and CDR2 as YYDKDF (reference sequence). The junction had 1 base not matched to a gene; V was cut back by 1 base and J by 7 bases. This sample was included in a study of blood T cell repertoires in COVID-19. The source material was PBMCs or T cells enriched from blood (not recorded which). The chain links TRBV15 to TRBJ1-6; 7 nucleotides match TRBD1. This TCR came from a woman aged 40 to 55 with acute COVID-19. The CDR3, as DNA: TGTGCCACCAGCAGAGCACAGGGGAATTCACCCCTCCACTTT. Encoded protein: CATSRAQGNSPLHF. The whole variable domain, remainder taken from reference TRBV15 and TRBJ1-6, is DAMVIQNPRYQVTQFGKPVTLSCSQTLNHNVMYWYQQKSSQAPKLLFHYYDKDFNNEADTPDNFQSRRPNTSFCFLDIRSPGLGDTAMYLCATSRAQGNSPLHFGNGTRLTVT.